The following is a T cell receptor beta chain sequence with its context. Its antigen remains unidentified. The CDR3 spans 12 residues. Trimming stripped 5 bases from V and 7 bases from J, with 15 bases between. The germline gives CDR1 SQVTM, CDR2 ANQGSEA. The record originates from a study of response to subunit inactivated influenza vaccine. Study-level results: It was the authors' suggestion that each seasonal influenza vaccination recruits few new T cells.

TCRdb processed the RT-PCR reads anew with MiXCR; each CDR3 protein has one entry. The table has approximately 700,000 distinct CDR3 sequences, approximately 15% seen once. The TCR comes from a man over 45 who received an inactivated influenza vaccine. The chain joins TRBV29-1 to TRBJ2-7; D could derive from TRBD1 or TRBD2 (5 bases each). The sample in question was PBMCs from blood, obtained 14 to 15 days before vaccination. The CDR3, as DNA: TGCAGCGTTCGGGACGGCGAGGGAGAGCAGTACTTC. Its translation: CSVRDGEGEQYF.